Listed below are T cell receptor beta chains from one sample, sequenced in a study of T cell repertoires and leukemia-associated antigens. Their antigens remain unidentified. MiXCR, run by TCRdb on the 5' RACE reads, gives a single entry per CDR3 protein. The sample contains 12,000 to 15,000 distinct CDR3 sequences, approximately 39% of which appear only once. The sample comprised CD3+ T cells sorted from blood and cultured. The origin of the receptors is a female donor in good health. CDR3s include the opening cysteine and the closing phenylalanine or tryptophan. A D gene is named only where the DNA matches it firmly. Clone size appears in some rows only: once, few, many, or a class for an expanded clone.

clone_size	j_call	v_call	d_call	cdr3_aa	cdr3_nt
many	TRBJ2-7	TRBV11-2	TRBD2	CASSFGLGGDEQYF	TGTGCCAGCAGCTTTGGCCTCGGGGGGGACGAGCAGTACTTC
.	TRBJ2-5	TRBV23-1	.	CASSAVEGEYGGTQETQYF	TGCGCCAGCAGTGCCGTCGAGGGGGAGTATGGGGGAACCCAAGAGACCCAGTACTTC
many	TRBJ1-1	TRBV21-1	.	CASSKGGLDTEAFF	TGTGCCAGCAGCAAAGGGGGGTTGGACACTGAAGCTTTCTTT
.	TRBJ2-7	TRBV6-1	.	CASSQGRGRRYF	TGTGCCAGCAGCCAGGGGAGAGGTAGGAGGTACTTC
.	TRBJ2-4	TRBV18	.	CASLPGRKNIRYF	TGTGCCAGCTTACCGGGGCGCAAAAACATTCGGTACTTC
.	TRBJ1-1	TRBV12-3/TRBV12-4	.	CASSPIQGLNTEAFF	TGTGCCAGCAGCCCAATACAGGGACTGAACACTGAAGCTTTCTTT
.	TRBJ2-2	TRBV20-1	.	CSARGDTGELFF	TGCAGTGCTAGAGGGGACACCGGGGAGCTGTTTTTT
.	TRBJ1-2	TRBV29-1	.	CRVQRGSNYGYTF	TGCCGCGTTCAACGGGGATCTAACTATGGCTACACCTTC
.	TRBJ2-7	TRBV5-1	.	CASSLATTHEQCF	TGCGCCAGCAGCTTGGCGACAACACACGAGCAGTGCTTC
many	TRBJ2-7	TRBV6-7	TRBD2	CASSYTGGPEWSGSEQYF	TGTGCCAGCAGTTACACGGGAGGGCCCGAATGGAGCGGTAGCGAGCAGTACTTC
few	TRBJ2-1	TRBV20-1	TRBD2	CRARLADNEQSF	TGCAGGGCTAGACTAGCGGACAATGAGCAGTCCTTC
medium-sized	TRBJ2-7	TRBV7-2	.	CASSPYGGPYEQYF	TGTGCCAGCAGCCCCTACGGGGGGCCCTACGAGCAGTACTTC
.	TRBJ2-3	TRBV20-1	TRBD2	CSATLQSSGLARADTPYF	TGCAGTGCCACCCTCCAGTCTAGCGGGCTAGCGAGAGCAGATACGCCGTATTTT
.	TRBJ2-1	TRBV20-1	.	CSARAGLGDNEQFF	TGCAGTGCTAGAGCAGGGTTGGGGGACAATGAGCAGTTCTTC
.	TRBJ1-5	TRBV4-1	.	CASSLDKQPQHF	TGCGCCAGCAGCCTAGACAAACAGCCCCAGCATTTT
many	TRBJ1-2	TRBV6-1	.	CASSQDSSYGYTF	TGTGCCAGCAGTCAGGACAGTTCTTATGGCTACACCTTC
medium-sized	TRBJ2-3	TRBV24-1	.	CATSEFADTQYF	TGTGCCACCAGTGAATTCGCAGATACGCAGTATTTT
.	TRBJ1-1	TRBV29-1	.	CSGKTSNTEAFF	TGCAGTGGAAAGACATCGAACACTGAAGCTTTCTTT
medium-sized	TRBJ2-2	TRBV12-3/TRBV12-4	TRBD1	CASSSRTGGRNTGELFF	TGTGCCAGCAGTTCCAGAACAGGGGGGAGGAACACCGGGGAGCTGTTTTTT
many	TRBJ1-5	TRBV5-4	.	CASSGGQGRSSPNQPQHF	TGTGCCAGCAGCGGAGGGCAGGGCCGTTCCAGTCCGAATCAGCCCCAGCATTTT
medium-sized	TRBJ2-7	TRBV20-1	TRBD2	CSARRGGGEQYF	TGCAGTGCTAGAAGGGGCGGGGGCGAGCAGTACTTC
few	TRBJ2-3	TRBV27	TRBD2	CASSPFVAGGTDTQYF	TGTGCCAGCAGTCCGTTCGTGGCGGGGGGCACAGATACGCAGTATTTT
.	TRBJ2-7	TRBV18	.	CASSPPGLQASSYEQYF	TGTGCCAGCTCACCCCCCGGACTCCAGGCTAGCTCCTACGAGCAGTACTTC
medium-sized	TRBJ2-3	TRBV10-1	.	CATGINTDTQYF	TGCGCCACCGGGATTAACACAGATACGCAGTATTTT
once	TRBJ2-5	TRBV9	TRBD2	CASSAPSGTSQETQYF	TGTGCCAGCAGCGCTCCTAGCGGGACCTCCCAAGAGACCCAGTACTTC
.	TRBJ1-1	TRBV20-1	.	CSAGPNTEAFF	TGCAGTGCTGGCCCGAACACTGAGGCTTTCTTT
medium-sized	TRBJ1-1	TRBV29-1	.	CSVERGIDTEAFF	TGCAGCGTTGAGAGGGGGATCGACACTGAAGCTTTCTTT
once	TRBJ1-5	TRBV5-1	TRBD1	CASSLGAGGHQPQHF	TGCGCCAGCAGCTTGGGGGCAGGGGGGCATCAGCCCCAGCATTTT
medium-sized	TRBJ1-6	TRBV4-3	.	CASSQVLDGNSPLHF	TGCGCCAGCAGCCAAGTACTGGACGGAAATTCACCCCTCCACTTT
many	TRBJ2-1	TRBV12-3/TRBV12-4	.	CASTPRSRNEQFF	TGTGCCAGCACCCCCCGCAGCCGTAATGAGCAGTTCTTC